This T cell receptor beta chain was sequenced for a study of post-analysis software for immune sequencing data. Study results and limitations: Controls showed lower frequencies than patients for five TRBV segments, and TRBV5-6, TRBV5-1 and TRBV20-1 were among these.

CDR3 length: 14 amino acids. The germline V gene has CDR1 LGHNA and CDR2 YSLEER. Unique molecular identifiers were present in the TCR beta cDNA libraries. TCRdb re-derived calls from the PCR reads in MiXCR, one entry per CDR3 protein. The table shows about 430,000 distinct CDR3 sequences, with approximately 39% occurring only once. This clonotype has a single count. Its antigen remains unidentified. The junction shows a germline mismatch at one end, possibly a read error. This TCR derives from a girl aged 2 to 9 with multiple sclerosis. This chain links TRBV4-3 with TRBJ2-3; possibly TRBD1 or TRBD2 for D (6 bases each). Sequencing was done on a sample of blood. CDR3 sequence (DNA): TGCGCCAGCAGCCTCGGGGGCCGCACAGATACGCGGTATTTT. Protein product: CASSLGGRTDTRYF.